Listed here are 26 T cell receptor beta chains from one sample, sequenced in a study of blood T cell repertoires in COVID-19. Assay used: immunoSEQ multiplex PCR; TCRdb lists only in-frame clones, some missing. The sample has 100,000 or so clones, 80% to 95% seen once; the top ten hold 0.97%. Material for sequencing was peripheral blood. The receptors were sampled from a man in his fifties or sixties with acute or convalescent COVID-19.

The rearrangement joins TRBV6-5 to TRBJ2-7; D might be TRBD1 (6 bases). V lost 5 bases and J lost 6, with 11 bases in between. The CDR3 spans 12 residues. The germline V gene encodes CDR1 MNHEY and CDR2 SVGAGI. The CDR3, as DNA: TGTGCCAGCAGTCGCACAGGGAGCGAGCAGTACTTC. Protein sequence: CASSRTGSEQYF.

This sequence joins TRBV28 and TRBJ2-3; perhaps TRBD1 as D (5 bases). CDR3 length: 15 amino acids. V was cut by 5 bases and J by 2 bases, with 14 bases left in between. Germline lookup yields CDR1 MDHEN and CDR2 SYDVKM. The DNA for the CDR3 is TGTGCCAGCAGTCCTACTGGACACACCACAGATACGCAGTATTTT. Amino acids: CASSPTGHTTDTQYF.

The gene calls are TRBV5-1 and TRBJ2-5; D not resolved. CDR1 is SGHRS and CDR2 is YFSETQ in the germline V gene. This CDR3 has 15 residues. Trimming removed 0 bases from V and 2 bases from J, with 11 bases in between. The DNA of the CDR3 is TGCGCCAGCAGCTTGGTTGGGCAGACACAAGAGACCCAGTACTTC. This sequence encodes CASSLVGQTQETQYF.

The V and J genes are TRBV6-5 and TRBJ1-1, with 10 bases matching TRBD1. This CDR3 contains 15 residues. Per the germline V gene, CDR1 is MNHEY and CDR2 is SVGAGI. Trimming removed 6 bases from V and 1 base from J; junction bases left unmatched: 5. This CDR3 is CASSVTGGRNTEAFF. The CDR3, as DNA: TGTGCCAGCAGCGTGACAGGGGGCAGGAACACTGAAGCTTTCTTT.

This chain uses TRBV7-8 with TRBJ2-3; no reliable D call. The germline V gene encodes CDR1 SGHVS and CDR2 FQNEAQ. V lost 2 bases, J lost 0 bases, and 9 bases lay in between. The CDR3 is 15 amino acids. CDR3 sequence: CASSLSSRSTDTQYF. Here the CDR3 DNA reads TGTGCCAGCAGCTTATCGTCTAGGAGCACAGATACGCAGTATTTT.

V is TRBV6-5 and J is TRBJ2-5, with no clear D. The CDR3 has 14 amino acids. Trimming shortened V by 6 bases and J by 1 base, and 12 bases separated the two germline ends. Germline loops: CDR1 MNHEY, CDR2 SVGAGI. CDR3 DNA sequence: TGTGCCAGCAGACTTTTCCGGTCCCAAGAGACCCAGTACTTC. As protein: CASRLFRSQETQYF.

The rearrangement uses TRBV27 and TRBJ2-2; 10 bases agree with TRBD2. V shed 5 bases, J shed 3 bases, and the junction held 9 bases outside the gene matches. This CDR3 spans 17 amino acids. CDR1 and CDR2 (germline): MNHEY, SMNVEV (reference sequence). CDR3 nucleotide sequence: TGTGCCAGCAGTAAGAAGCTAGCGGGAGCGTACACCGGGGAGCTGTTTTTT. Residues: CASSKKLAGAYTGELFF.

This chain joins TRBV6-4 and TRBJ2-1; 11 bases fit TRBD2. V lost 6 bases to trimming and J lost 7 bases; unmatched junction nucleotides: 8. Per germline, CDR1 MRHNA and CDR2 SNTAGT. The CDR3 runs to 15 residues. The CDR3, as DNA: TGTGCCAGCAGGCCTAAACGACTAGCGGGAAATGAGCAGTTCTTC. Translation: CASRPKRLAGNEQFF.

The V call is TRBV20-1, the J call TRBJ2-5; D is unclear. Germline V gene data show CDR1 as DFQATT and CDR2 as SNEGSKA (reference sequence). This CDR3 region has 11 residues. The germline V and J ends were trimmed by 3 bases and 4 bases, with 6 bases remaining between them. CDR3 protein: CSASTGETQYF. Here the CDR3 DNA reads TGCAGTGCTAGTACGGGAGAGACCCAGTACTTC.

V and J are TRBV6-5 and TRBJ2-1; 12 positions match TRBD2. This CDR3 contains 15 residues. Unmatched junction bases numbered 9, after V lost 9 bases and J lost 6 bases. CDR1 and CDR2 (germline): MNHEY, SVGAGI. The CDR3 nucleotides are TGTGCCAGTTCGGCGCTAGCGGGAGGGGGCAATGAGCAGTTCTTC. It is translated as CASSALAGGGNEQFF.

The CDR3 region is CASSPGLGLNEQFF. For the CDR3, the DNA is TGTGCCAGCAGCCCGGGACTAGGGTTAAATGAGCAGTTCTTC. J is TRBJ2-1 and V is TRBV7-3, with 8 bases matching TRBD2. Trimming at V came to 5 bases and at J to 7 bases, leaving 7 bases not matched to a gene. The CDR3 has 14 amino acids. Germline V CDR1 and CDR2: SGHTA, FQGTGA. Variable domain in full (rest from reference TRBV7-3 and TRBJ2-1): GAGVSQTPSNKVTEKGKYVELRCDPISGHTALYWYRQSLGQGPEFLIYFQGTGAADDSGLPNDRFFAVRPEGSVSTLKIQRTERGDSAVYLCASSPGLGLNEQFFGPGTRLTVL.

V and J are TRBV4-1 and TRBJ2-7; 10 bases line up with TRBD2. V lost 0 bases and J lost 6; bases outside the gene matches: 14. CDR1 is MGHRA, CDR2 YSYEKL, per germline. The CDR3 loop spans 18 amino acids. The CDR3 loop reads CASSQDQASGRDMREQYF. DNA of the CDR3: TGCGCCAGCAGCCAAGATCAGGCTAGCGGGAGAGATATGCGCGAGCAGTACTTC.

V and J are TRBV2 and TRBJ1-1, with a tentative D call TRBD1 (6 bases). This CDR3 contains 13 residues. Between the trimmed V and J ends, which lost 5 bases and 5 bases, there was a span of 12 bases. Germline-derived CDR1 and CDR2 are SNHLY and FYNNEI. The CDR3 is CASSTGLGTEAFF. CDR3 coding DNA: TGTGCCAGCAGTACAGGGTTAGGGACTGAAGCTTTCTTT. Full variable domain (outside the CDR3, taken from reference TRBV2 and TRBJ1-1): EPEVTQTPSHQVTQMGQEVILRCVPISNHLYFYWYRQILGQKVEFLVSFYNNEISEKSEIFDDQFSVERPDGSNFTLKIRSTKLEDSAMYFCASSTGLGTEAFFGQGTRLTVV.

The rearrangement links TRBV27 to TRBJ1-6; TRBD1 might be the D (6 bases). The CDR3 consists of 17 residues. Trimming removed 6 bases at V and 0 bases at J, with 15 bases between. Germline-derived CDR1 and CDR2 are MNHEY and SMNVEV (reference sequence). The CDR3 is CASSYFGQSSYNSPLHF. The CDR3 region has the DNA TGTGCCAGCAGCTATTTCGGACAGAGCTCCTATAATTCACCCCTCCACTTT.

This clone occurred once. V is TRBV5-1 and J is TRBJ1-4; 7 bases align to TRBD1. Germline V gives CDR1 SGHRS, CDR2 YFSETQ. The V and J ends lost 5 bases and 8 bases, in that order; junction bases with no gene match: 12. This CDR3 has 15 amino acids. The CDR3 sequence is CASRASGGIREKLFF. In DNA form, the CDR3 reads TGCGCCAGCAGAGCATCAGGGGGGATACGAGAAAAACTGTTTTTT.

This clone was observed a single time. The rearrangement joins TRBV29-1 to TRBJ2-3, with D maybe TRBD2 (5 bases). From germline, CDR1 is SQVTM and CDR2 ANQGSEA. Trimming left V 7 bases short and J 0 bases short, with 14 bases between. This CDR3 has 14 residues. The CDR3 sequence: CSAAAGVSTDTQYF. As DNA, the CDR3 is TGCAGCGCTGCGGCGGGCGTCAGCACAGATACGCAGTATTTT.

The chain combines TRBV3-1 (or the pseudogene TRBV3-2) with TRBJ2-7; no clear D gene. The CDR3 has 16 residues. The germline V gene has CDR1 LGHDT and CDR2 YNNKEL (reference sequence). Trimming cost V 2 bases and J 5 bases, with 19 bases left between them. CDR3 nucleotide sequence: TGTGCCAGCAGCCAAAGAACGTTTAAGAGGTCAGACGAGCAGTACGTC. It is translated as CASSQRTFKRSDEQYV.

V and J are TRBV7-9 and TRBJ1-2; 8 positions match TRBD1. The CDR3 has 15 residues. Germline-derived CDR1 and CDR2 are SEHNR and FQNEAQ (reference sequence). V lost 2 bases, J lost 7 bases, and 9 bases stayed unmatched. The CDR3, as DNA: TGTGCCAGCAGCTTAAGCCCGGACAGGGTTACTGGCTACACCTTC. Translated, it gives CASSLSPDRVTGYTF.

In DNA, the CDR3 is TGTGCCAGCAGTTTACGGGGGGTACAACCTCCGAACACCGGGGAGCTGTTTTTT. This translates into CASSLRGVQPPNTGELFF. The chain employs TRBV28 and TRBJ2-2; 7 bases are a match to TRBD2. There are 18 residues in the CDR3. CDR1 MDHEN and CDR2 SYDVKM come from the germline V gene. V lost 2 bases, J lost 0 bases, and 9 bases stayed unmatched.

V usage is TRBV6-5 and J usage is TRBJ1-5, with D unclear. Germline CDR1 and CDR2: MNHEY and SVGAGI. The germline V and J ends were trimmed by 4 bases and 5 bases, with 12 bases remaining between them. The length of the CDR3 is 14 residues. CDR3 DNA: TGTGCCAGCAGTTCCGACAAAAATTATCAGCCCCAGCATTTT. Translated: CASSSDKNYQPQHF.

J is TRBJ1-2 and V is TRBV20-1; tentative D call: TRBD1 (5 bases). From germline, CDR1 is DFQATT and CDR2 SNEGSKA (reference sequence). V dropped 4 bases and J dropped 8 bases, with 11 bases sitting between them. This CDR3 comprises 11 residues. The CDR3 coding sequence is TGCAGTGCTAAGGACATATGGGGCTACACCTTC. Its protein is CSAKDIWGYTF.

V gene TRBV6-6 combines with J gene TRBJ1-1; tentatively, D is TRBD1 (6 bases). The V end lost 5 bases, the J end lost 9 bases, and 13 bases lay between the germline ends. CDR1 and CDR2 (germline): MNHNY, SVGAGI (reference sequence). CDR3 length: 12 residues. CDR3 loop: CASSPTTGKAFF. The CDR3 bases are TGTGCCAGCAGTCCAACCACAGGGAAAGCTTTCTTT.

The chain employs TRBV9 and TRBJ1-5; possibly TRBD1 for D (5 bases). The CDR3 runs 14 residues. The V end lost 0 bases, the J end lost 3 bases, and 7 bases lay between the germline ends. Germline assignment: CDR1 SGDLS and CDR2 YYNGEE. This CDR3 is CASSVGQHNQPQHF. CDR3 DNA sequence: TGTGCCAGCAGCGTAGGACAGCACAATCAGCCCCAGCATTTT.

The chain carries TRBV25-1 and TRBJ1-5; maybe TRBD1 (5 bases). Trimming cost V 5 bases and J 2 bases, with 16 bases left between them. The CDR3 is 16 residues long. The germline V gene has CDR1 MGHDK and CDR2 SYGVNS. CDR3 sequence: CASSPRSGIGNQPQHF. The CDR3 bases are TGTGCCAGCAGTCCAAGGTCAGGGATAGGCAATCAGCCCCAGCATTTT.

The chain links TRBV19 to TRBJ2-7, with a possible D match to TRBD1 (6 bases). This CDR3 comprises 14 residues. Germline CDR1 reads LNHDA; CDR2 reads SQIVND (reference sequence). V was shortened by 6 bases and J by 0 bases, with 12 bases between the two germline ends. The CDR3 DNA reads as TGTGCCAGTAGCCCCAGGGGCCCCTCCTACGAGCAGTACTTC. Amino acids: CASSPRGPSYEQYF.

The chain uses TRBV9 and TRBJ1-2, with 7 nucleotides matching TRBD1. V trimming: 4 bases; J trimming: 2 bases; junction bases outside the gene matches: 2. Germline V gives CDR1 SGDLS, CDR2 YYNGEE. This CDR3 contains 13 residues. For the CDR3, the DNA is TGTGCCAGCAGCTCGGGACAGAACTATGGCTACACCTTC. It encodes CASSSGQNYGYTF.